This T cell receptor beta chain is drawn from a study of CD8+CD57+ T cells in acquired aplastic anemia. Overall study: DNA per sorted CD4+ or CD8+ sample ranged about 0.17 to 30 ug, averaging around 3.2 ug.

This clonotype was detected a few times. The template for TCR beta VDJ and CDR3 sequence profiling was genomic DNA. MiXCR, applied by TCRdb to the reads, yields one record per CDR3 protein. Here the sample spans 200,000 to 300,000 distinct CDR3 sequences, 65% to 90% being singletons. Germline V CDR1 and CDR2: SGHNT, YYREEE (reference sequence). The CDR3 is 15 residues long. J was trimmed by 7 bases and V by 2 bases; bases with no gene match: 5. Sequencing was done on patients that had shown CD8+CD57+ cell expansion by flow cytometry. Severe acquired aplastic anemia was the diagnosis recorded for all patients.

This rearrangement joins TRBV5-4 to TRBJ2-1, with 11 bases that match TRBD2. Sequenced sample: sorted CD4+, CD8+, or CD8+CD57+ T cells (not recorded which) from PBMCs. The sequence was obtained from a human donor with aplastic anemia. The CDR3 loop reads CASSFTSGGGNEQFF. CDR3 DNA sequence: TGTGCCAGCAGCTTTACTAGCGGGGGAGGAAATGAGCAGTTCTTC.